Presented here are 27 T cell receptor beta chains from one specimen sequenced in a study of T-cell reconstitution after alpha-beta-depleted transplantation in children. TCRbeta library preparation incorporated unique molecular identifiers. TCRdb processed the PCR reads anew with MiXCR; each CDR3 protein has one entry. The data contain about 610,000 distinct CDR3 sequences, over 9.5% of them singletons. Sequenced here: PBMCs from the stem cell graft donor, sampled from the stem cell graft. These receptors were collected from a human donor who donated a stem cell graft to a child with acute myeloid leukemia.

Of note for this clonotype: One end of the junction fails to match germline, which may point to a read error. Here the CDR3 reads CSVEPQGRGTDTQFF. DNA for the CDR3: TGCAGCGTTGAACCACAGGGAAGGGGCACAGATACGCAGTTTTTT. The genes are TRBV29-1 and TRBJ2-3, with D maybe TRBD1 (6 bases). The CDR3 spans 15 residues. Germline CDR1 reads SQVTM; CDR2 reads ANQGSEA.

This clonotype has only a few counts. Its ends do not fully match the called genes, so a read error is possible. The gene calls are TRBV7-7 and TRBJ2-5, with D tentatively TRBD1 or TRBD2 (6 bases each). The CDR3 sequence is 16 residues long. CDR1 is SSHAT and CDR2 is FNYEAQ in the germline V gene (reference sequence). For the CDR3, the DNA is TGTGCTAGCAGCTTAGGAGGGGGGAATGTGAGAGAGACCCAGTACTTC. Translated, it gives CASSLGGGNVRETQYF.

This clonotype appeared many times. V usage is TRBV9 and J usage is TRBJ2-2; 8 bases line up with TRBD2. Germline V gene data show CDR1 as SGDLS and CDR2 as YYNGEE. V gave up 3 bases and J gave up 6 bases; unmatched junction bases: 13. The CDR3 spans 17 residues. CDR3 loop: CASSASALAGGSGELFF. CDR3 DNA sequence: TGTGCCAGCAGCGCGAGTGCCCTGGCGGGAGGATCCGGGGAGCTGTTTTTT.

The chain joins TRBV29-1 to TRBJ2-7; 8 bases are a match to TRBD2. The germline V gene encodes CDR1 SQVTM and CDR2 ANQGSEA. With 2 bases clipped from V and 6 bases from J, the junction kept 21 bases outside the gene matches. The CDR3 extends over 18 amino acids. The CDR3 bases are TGCAGCGTTGAATCTCCCAGGGGATCGGCGGGAGGTAAAGTCGAGCAGTACTTC. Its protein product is CSVESPRGSAGGKVEQYF.

The CDR3 nucleotides are TGTGCCAGCAGCCCGGACATCCTCGGAAACACCATATATTTT. Encoded protein: CASSPDILGNTIYF. The V gene is TRBV5-5, the J gene TRBJ1-3, with a possible D match to TRBD1 (5 bases). The CDR3 length is 14 residues. Trimming removed 4 bases from V and 4 bases from J, with 12 bases in between. Germline values: CDR1 SGHKS, CDR2 YYEKEE (reference sequence).

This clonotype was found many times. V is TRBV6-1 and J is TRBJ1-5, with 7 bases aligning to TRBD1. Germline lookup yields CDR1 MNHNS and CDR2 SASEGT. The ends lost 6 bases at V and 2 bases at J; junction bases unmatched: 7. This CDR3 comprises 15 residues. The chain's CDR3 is CASSRTGEGNQPQHF. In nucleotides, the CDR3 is TGTGCCAGCAGCCGTACAGGGGAGGGCAATCAGCCCCAGCATTTT.

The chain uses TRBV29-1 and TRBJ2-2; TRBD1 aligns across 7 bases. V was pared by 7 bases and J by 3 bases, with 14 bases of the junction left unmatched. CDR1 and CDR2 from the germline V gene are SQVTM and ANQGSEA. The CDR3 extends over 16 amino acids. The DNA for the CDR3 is TGCAGCGCCTACCCACCCCGGCAGGGGGACACCGGGGAGCTGTTTTTT. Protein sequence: CSAYPPRQGDTGELFF.

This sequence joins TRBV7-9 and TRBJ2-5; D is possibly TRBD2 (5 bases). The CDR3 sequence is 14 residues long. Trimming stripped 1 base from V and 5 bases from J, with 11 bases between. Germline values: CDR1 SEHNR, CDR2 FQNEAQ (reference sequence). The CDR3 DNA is TGTGCCAGCAGCTTAGGTCCTAGCTGGGAGACCCAGTACTTC. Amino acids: CASSLGPSWETQYF.

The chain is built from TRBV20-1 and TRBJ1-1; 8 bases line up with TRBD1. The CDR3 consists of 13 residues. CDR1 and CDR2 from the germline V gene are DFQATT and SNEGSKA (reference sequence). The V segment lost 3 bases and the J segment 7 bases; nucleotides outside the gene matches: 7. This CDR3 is CSASYRGGGEAFF. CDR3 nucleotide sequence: TGCAGTGCTAGCTACAGGGGGGGCGGTGAAGCTTTCTTT.

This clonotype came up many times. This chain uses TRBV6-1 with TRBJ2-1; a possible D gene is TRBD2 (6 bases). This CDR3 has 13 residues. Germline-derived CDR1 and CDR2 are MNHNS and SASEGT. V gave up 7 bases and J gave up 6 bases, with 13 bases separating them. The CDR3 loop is CASTVQGGNEQFF. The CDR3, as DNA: TGTGCCAGCACCGTCCAGGGAGGCAATGAGCAGTTCTTC.

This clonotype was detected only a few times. CDR3 residues: CASSLSKGAPNYGYTF. Here the CDR3 DNA reads TGTGCCAGCAGTTTATCTAAGGGGGCCCCTAACTATGGCTACACCTTC. The rearrangement joins TRBV27 to TRBJ1-2; 7 positions match TRBD1. J was trimmed by 0 bases and V by 0 bases; bases with no gene match: 4. CDR1 and CDR2 (germline): MNHEY, SMNVEV (reference sequence). This CDR3 spans 16 amino acids.

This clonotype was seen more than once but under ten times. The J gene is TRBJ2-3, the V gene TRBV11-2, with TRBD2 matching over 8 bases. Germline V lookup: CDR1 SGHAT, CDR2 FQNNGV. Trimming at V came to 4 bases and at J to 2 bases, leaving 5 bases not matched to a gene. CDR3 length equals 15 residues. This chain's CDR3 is CASSSGLAPTDTQYF. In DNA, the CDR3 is TGTGCCAGCAGCTCCGGACTAGCCCCCACAGATACGCAGTATTTT. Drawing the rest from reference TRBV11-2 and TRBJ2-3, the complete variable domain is EAGVAQSPRYKIIEKRQSVAFWCNPISGHATLYWYQQILGQGPKLLIQFQNNGVVDDSQLPKDRFSAERLKGVDSTLKIQPAKLEDSAVYLCASSSGLAPTDTQYFGPGTRLTVL.

The CDR3 DNA is TGTGCCAGCAGCCACGGCGGGAGGTCGGATACGCAGTATTTT. Protein: CASSHGGRSDTQYF. V is TRBV3-1 and J is TRBJ2-3; 8 bases fit TRBD2. Germline V gene sequence: CDR1 LGHDT, CDR2 YNNKEL (reference sequence). This CDR3 has 14 amino acids. The ends lost 3 bases at V and 6 bases at J; junction bases unmatched: 5.

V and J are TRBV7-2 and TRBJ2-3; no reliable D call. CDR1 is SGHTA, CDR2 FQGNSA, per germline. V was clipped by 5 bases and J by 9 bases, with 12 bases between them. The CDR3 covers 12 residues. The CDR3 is CASSPPAGTQYF. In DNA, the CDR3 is TGTGCCAGCAGCCCCCCCGCAGGAACGCAGTATTTT.

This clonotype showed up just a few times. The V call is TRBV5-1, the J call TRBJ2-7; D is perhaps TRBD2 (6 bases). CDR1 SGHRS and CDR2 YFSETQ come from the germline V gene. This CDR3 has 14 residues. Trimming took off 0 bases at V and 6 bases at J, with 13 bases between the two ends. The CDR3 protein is CASSLATRGLEQYF. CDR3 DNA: TGCGCCAGCAGCTTGGCGACTAGGGGACTCGAGCAGTACTTC.

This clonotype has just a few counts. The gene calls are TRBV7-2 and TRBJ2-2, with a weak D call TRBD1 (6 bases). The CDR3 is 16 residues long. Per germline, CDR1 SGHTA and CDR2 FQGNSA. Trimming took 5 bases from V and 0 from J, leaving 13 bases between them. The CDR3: CASSLLGQTNTGELFF. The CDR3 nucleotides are TGTGCCAGCAGCCTCCTTGGACAGACGAACACCGGGGAGCTGTTTTTT.

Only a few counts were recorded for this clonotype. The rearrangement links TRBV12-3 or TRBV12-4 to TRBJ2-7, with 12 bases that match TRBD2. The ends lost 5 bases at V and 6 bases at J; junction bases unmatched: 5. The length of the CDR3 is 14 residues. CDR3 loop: CASSPLAGGSEQYF. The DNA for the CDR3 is TGTGCCAGCAGTCCACTAGCGGGAGGAAGCGAGCAGTACTTC.

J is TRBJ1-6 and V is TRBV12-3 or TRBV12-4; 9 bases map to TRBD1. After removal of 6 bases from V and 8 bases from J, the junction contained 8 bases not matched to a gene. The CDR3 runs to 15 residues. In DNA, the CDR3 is TGTGCCAGCAGACTTACAGGGGGCAAGGATTCACCCCTCCACTTT. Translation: CASRLTGGKDSPLHF.

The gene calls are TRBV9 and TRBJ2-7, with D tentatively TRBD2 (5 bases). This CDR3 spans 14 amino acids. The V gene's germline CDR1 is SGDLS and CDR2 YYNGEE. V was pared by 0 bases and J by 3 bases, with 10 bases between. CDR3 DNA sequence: TGTGCCAGCAGCGTAGGAGGGTCCAACTACGAGCAGTACTTC. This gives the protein CASSVGGSNYEQYF. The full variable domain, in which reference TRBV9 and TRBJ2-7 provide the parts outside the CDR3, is DSGVTQTPKHLITATGQRVTLRCSPRSGDLSVYWYQQSLDQGLQFLIQYYNGEERAKGNILERFSAQQFPDLHSELNLSSLELGDSALYFCASSVGGSNYEQYFGPGTRLTVT.

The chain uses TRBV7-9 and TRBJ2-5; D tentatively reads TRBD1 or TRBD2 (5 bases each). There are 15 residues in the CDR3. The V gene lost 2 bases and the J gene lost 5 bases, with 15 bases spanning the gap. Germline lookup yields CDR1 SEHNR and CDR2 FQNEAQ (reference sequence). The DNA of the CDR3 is TGTGCCAGCAGCTTACCCCACCTGGGACCGGAGACCCAGTACTTC. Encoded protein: CASSLPHLGPETQYF.

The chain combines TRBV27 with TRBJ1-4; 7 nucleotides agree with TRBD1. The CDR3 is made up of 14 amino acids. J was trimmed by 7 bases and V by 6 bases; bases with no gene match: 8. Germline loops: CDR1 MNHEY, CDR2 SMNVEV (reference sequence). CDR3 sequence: CASRDTGEGEKLFF. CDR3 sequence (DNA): TGTGCCAGCAGGGATACAGGGGAGGGTGAAAAACTGTTTTTT.

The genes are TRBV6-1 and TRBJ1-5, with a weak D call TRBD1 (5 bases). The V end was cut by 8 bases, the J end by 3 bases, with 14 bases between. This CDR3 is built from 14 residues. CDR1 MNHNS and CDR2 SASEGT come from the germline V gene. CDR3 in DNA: TGTGCCAGCGGAACGGGACGGGACAATCAGCCCCAGCATTTT. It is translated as CASGTGRDNQPQHF.

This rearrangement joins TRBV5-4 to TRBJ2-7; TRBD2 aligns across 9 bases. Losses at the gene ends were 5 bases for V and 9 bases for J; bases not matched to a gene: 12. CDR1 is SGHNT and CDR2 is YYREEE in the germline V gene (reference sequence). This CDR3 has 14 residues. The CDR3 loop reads CASSTEVAGEGQYF. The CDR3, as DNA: TGTGCCAGCAGTACCGAAGTAGCGGGAGAGGGGCAGTACTTC.

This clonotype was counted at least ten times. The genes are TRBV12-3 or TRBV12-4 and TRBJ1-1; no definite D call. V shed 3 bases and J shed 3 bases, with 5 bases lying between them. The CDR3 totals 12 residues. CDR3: CASSLSYTEAFF. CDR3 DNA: TGTGCCAGCAGTTTGTCGTACACTGAAGCTTTCTTT.

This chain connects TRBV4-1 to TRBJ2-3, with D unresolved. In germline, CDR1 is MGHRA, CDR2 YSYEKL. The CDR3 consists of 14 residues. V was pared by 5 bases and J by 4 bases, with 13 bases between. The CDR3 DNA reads TGCGCCAGCAGCGGTCAGTCACACGCAGATACGCAGTATTTT. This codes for CASSGQSHADTQYF.

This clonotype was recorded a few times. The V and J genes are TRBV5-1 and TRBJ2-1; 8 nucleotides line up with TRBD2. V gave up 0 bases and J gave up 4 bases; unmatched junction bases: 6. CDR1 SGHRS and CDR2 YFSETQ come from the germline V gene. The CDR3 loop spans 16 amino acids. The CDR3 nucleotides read TGCGCCAGCAGCTTGGTTCGTAGCGGGATTTACAATGAGCAGTTCTTC. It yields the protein CASSLVRSGIYNEQFF.

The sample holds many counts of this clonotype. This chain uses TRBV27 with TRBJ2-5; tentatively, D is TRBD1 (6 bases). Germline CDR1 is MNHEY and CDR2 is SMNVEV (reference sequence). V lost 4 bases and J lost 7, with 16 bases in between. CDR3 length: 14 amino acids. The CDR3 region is CASSSLQGSLTQYF. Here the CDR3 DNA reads TGTGCCAGCAGTTCCCTCCAGGGGTCACTGACCCAGTACTTC.